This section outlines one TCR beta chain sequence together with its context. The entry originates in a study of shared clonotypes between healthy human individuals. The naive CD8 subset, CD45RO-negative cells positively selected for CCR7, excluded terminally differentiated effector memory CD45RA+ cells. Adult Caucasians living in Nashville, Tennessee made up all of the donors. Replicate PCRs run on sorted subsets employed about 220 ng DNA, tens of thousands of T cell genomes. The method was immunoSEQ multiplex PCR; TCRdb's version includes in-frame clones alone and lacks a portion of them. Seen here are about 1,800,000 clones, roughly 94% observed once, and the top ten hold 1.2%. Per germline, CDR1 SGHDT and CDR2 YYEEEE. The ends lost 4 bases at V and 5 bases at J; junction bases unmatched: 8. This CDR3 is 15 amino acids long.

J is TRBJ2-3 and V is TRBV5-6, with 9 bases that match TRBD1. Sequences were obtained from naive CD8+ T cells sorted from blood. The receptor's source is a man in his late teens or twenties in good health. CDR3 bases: TGTGCCAGCAGCGTGCTCGACAGGGGGTTAGATACGCAGTATTTT. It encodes CASSVLDRGLDTQYF.